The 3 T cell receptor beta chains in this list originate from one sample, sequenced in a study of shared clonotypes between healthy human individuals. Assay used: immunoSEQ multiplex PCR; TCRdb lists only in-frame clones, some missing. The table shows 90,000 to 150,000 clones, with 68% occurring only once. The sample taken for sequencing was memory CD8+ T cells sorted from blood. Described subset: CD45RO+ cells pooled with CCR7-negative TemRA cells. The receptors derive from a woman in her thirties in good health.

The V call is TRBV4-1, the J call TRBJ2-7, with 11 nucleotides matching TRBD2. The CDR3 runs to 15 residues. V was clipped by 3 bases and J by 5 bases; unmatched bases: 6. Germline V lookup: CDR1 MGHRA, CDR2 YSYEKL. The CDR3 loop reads CASSHPLAGEHEQYF. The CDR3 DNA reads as TGCGCCAGCAGCCACCCACTAGCGGGAGAACACGAGCAGTACTTC.

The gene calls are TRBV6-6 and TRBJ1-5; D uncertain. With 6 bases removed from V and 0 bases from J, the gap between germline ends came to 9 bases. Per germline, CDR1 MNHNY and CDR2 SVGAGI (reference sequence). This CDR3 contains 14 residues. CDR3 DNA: TGTGCCAGCAGCCCAGAGAATAGCAATCAGCCCCAGCATTTT. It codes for CASSPENSNQPQHF.

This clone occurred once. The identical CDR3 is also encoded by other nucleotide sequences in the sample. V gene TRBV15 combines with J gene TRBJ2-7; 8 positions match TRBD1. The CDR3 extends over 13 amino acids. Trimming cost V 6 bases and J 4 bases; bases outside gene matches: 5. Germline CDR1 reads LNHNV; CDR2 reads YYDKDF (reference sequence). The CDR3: CATSTGQGYEQYF. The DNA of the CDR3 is TGTGCCACCAGTACTGGACAGGGTTACGAGCAGTACTTC.